This T cell receptor beta chain comes out of a study of blood T cell repertoires in COVID-19. Study context: The study drew acute and convalescent COVID-19 samples from the United States, Italy and Spain. The cDNA or gDNA used as material had been derived from T cells, B-cell-depleted T cells, or PBMCs.

CDR1 SGHTS and CDR2 YDEGEE come from the germline V gene. This CDR3 contains 14 residues. Trimming left V 0 bases short and J 6 bases short, with 7 bases between. Authors' methods: Nucleated cell number was recorded as an estimate derived from reference gene primer amplification. Clones were sequenced by immunoSEQ multiplex PCR, and TCRdb holds only the in-frame ones, with some missing. V and J calls and clone size are given by that table; D and trimming were obtained from the DNA. Here the sample spans tens of thousands of clones, about 80% being singletons. V usage is TRBV5-8 and J usage is TRBJ1-6; D gene unclear. This TCR was recovered from a human donor with acute or convalescent COVID-19. The donor label of this sample is uncertain. The source material was peripheral blood. CDR3 protein: CASSLGPVNSPLHF. CDR3 DNA: TGTGCCAGCAGCTTGGGGCCAGTTAATTCACCCCTCCACTTT.